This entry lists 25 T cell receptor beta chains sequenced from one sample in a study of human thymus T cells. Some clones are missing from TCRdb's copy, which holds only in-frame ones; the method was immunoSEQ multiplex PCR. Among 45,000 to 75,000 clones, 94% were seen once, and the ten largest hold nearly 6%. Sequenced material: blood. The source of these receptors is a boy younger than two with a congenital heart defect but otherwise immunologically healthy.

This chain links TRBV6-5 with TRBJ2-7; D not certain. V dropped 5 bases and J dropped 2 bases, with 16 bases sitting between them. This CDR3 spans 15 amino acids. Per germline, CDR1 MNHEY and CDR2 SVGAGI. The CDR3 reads CASSPRTTPTYEQYF. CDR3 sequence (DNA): TGTGCCAGCAGTCCCCGGACCACCCCGACCTACGAGCAGTACTTC.

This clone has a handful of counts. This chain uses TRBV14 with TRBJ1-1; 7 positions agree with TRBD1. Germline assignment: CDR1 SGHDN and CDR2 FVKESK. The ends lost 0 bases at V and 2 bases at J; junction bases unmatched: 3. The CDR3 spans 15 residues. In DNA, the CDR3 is TGTGCCAGCAGCCAAGAACCAGGGGGAAACACTGAAGCTTTCTTT. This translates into CASSQEPGGNTEAFF.

The CDR3 region has the DNA TGTGCCAGCAGTTACTCGACATGGGGGCGCGAAGCTTTCTTT. It specifies CASSYSTWGREAFF. This chain links TRBV6-5 with TRBJ1-1, with D possibly matching TRBD1 (6 bases). Germline CDR1 reads MNHEY; CDR2 reads SVGAGI. V lost 0 bases to trimming and J lost 8 bases, with 13 bases between them. The CDR3 sequence is 14 residues long.

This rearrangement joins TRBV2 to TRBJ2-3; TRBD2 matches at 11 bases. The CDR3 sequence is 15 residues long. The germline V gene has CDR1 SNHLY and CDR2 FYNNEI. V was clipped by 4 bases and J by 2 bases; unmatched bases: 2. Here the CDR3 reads CASSVSGGDTDTQYF. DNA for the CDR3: TGTGCCAGCAGTGTTAGCGGGGGGGACACAGATACGCAGTATTTT.

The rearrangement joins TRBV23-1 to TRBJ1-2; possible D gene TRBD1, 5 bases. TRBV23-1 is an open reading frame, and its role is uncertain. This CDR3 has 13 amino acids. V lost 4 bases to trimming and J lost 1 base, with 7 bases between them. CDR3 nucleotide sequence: TGCGCCAGCAGTCTAAGGGGTAACTATGGCTACACCTTC. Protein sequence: CASSLRGNYGYTF.

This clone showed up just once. The CDR3 loop reads CASSYSGRSNEQFF. In nucleotides, the CDR3 is TGTGCCAGCAGTTATTCGGGCAGGAGTAATGAGCAGTTCTTC. V is TRBV25-1 and J is TRBJ2-1; D not resolved. The germline CDR1 and CDR2 sequences are MGHDK and SYGVNS. Trimming cost V 5 bases and J 7 bases, with 15 bases left between them. The CDR3 is made up of 14 amino acids.

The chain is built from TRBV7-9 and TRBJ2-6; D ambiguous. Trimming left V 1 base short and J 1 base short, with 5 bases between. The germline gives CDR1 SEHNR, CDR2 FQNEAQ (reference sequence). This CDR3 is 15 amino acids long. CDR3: CASSLERSGANVLTF. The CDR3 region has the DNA TGTGCCAGCAGCTTAGAGCGTTCTGGGGCCAACGTCCTGACTTTC. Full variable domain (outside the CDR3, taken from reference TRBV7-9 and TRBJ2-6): DTGVSQNPRHKITKRGQNVTFRCDPISEHNRLYWYRQTLGQGPEFLTYFQNEAQLEKSRLLSDRFSAERPKGSFSTLEIQRTEQGDSAMYLCASSLERSGANVLTFGAGSRLTVL.

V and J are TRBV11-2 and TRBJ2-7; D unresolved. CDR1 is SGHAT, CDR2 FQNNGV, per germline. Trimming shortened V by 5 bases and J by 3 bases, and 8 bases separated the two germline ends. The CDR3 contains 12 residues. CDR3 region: CASSPFLYEQYF. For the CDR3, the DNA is TGTGCCAGCAGCCCTTTTCTCTACGAGCAGTACTTC.

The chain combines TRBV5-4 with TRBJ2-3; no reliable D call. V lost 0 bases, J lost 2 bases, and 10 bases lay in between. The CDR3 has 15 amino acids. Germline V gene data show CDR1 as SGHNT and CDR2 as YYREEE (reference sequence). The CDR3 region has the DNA TGTGCCAGCAGCTTGGATAGGGCTTCCACAGATACGCAGTATTTT. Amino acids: CASSLDRASTDTQYF.

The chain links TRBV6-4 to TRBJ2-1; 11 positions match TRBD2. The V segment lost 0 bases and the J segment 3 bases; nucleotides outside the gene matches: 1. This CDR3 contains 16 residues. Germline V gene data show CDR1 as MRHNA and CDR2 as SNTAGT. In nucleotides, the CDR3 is TGTGCCAGCAGTGACTCGGGGACTAGCGGCTACAATGAGCAGTTCTTC. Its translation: CASSDSGTSGYNEQFF.

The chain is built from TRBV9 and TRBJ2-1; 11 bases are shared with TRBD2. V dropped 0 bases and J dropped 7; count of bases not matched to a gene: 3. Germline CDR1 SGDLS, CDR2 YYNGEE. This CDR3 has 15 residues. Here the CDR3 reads CASSVALAGGNEQFF. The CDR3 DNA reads TGTGCCAGCAGCGTAGCTTTAGCGGGGGGGAATGAGCAGTTCTTC.

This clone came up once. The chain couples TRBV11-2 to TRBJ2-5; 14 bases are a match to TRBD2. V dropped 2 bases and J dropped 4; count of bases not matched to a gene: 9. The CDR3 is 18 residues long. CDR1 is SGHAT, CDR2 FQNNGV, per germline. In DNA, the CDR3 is TGTGCCAGCAGCTTAAGCCCGGGACTAGCGGGAGAGCGAGAGACCCAGTACTTC. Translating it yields CASSLSPGLAGERETQYF.

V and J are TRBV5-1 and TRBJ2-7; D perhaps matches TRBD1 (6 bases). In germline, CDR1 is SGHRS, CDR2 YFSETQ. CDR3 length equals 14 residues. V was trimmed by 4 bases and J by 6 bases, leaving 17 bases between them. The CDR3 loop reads CASSGDNRVSEQYF. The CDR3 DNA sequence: TGCGCCAGCAGCGGGGACAACAGGGTAAGCGAGCAGTACTTC.

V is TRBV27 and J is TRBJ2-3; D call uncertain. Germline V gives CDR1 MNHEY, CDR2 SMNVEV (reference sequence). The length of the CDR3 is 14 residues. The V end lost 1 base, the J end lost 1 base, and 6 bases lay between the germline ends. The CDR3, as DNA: TGTGCCAGCAGTTTATACGAACGCACAGATACGCAGTATTTT. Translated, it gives CASSLYERTDTQYF.

For the CDR3, the DNA is TGCGCCAGCAGCCAAGATTGGGAAAACACCATATATTTT. This gives the protein CASSQDWENTIYF. This sequence joins TRBV4-1 and TRBJ1-3; D not resolved. Germline values: CDR1 MGHRA, CDR2 YSYEKL. The CDR3 spans 13 residues. The V end was cut by 0 bases, the J end by 6 bases, with 6 bases between.

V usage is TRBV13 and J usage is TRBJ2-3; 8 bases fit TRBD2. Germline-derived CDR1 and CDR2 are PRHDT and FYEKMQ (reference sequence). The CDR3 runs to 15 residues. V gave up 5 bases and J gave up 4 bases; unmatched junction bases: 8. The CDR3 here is CASSQSRGGADTQYF. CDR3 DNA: TGTGCCAGCAGCCAATCCCGGGGGGGAGCAGATACGCAGTATTTT.

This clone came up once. The CDR3 sequence: CASSFGTSPLYGYTF. The CDR3 DNA reads TGTGCCAGCAGCTTCGGGACCAGCCCCCTCTATGGCTACACCTTC. The chain has TRBV5-4 and TRBJ1-2; TRBD1 is a possible D gene (5 bases). Trimming removed 2 bases at V and 4 bases at J, with 15 bases between. Germline CDR1 reads SGHNT; CDR2 reads YYREEE (reference sequence). The CDR3 is 15 amino acids.

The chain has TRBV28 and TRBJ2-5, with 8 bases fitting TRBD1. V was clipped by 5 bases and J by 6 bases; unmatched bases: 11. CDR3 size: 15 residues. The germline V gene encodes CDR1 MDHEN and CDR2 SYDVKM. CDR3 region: CASSTRDRLMKTQYF. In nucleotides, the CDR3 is TGTGCCAGCAGTACCCGGGACAGGTTGATGAAGACCCAGTACTTC.

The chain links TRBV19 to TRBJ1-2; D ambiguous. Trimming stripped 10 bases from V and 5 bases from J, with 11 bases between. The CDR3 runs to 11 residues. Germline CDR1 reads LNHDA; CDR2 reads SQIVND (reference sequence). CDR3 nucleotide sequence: TGTGCCACCCTAATAGGATATGGCTACACCTTC. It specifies CATLIGYGYTF.

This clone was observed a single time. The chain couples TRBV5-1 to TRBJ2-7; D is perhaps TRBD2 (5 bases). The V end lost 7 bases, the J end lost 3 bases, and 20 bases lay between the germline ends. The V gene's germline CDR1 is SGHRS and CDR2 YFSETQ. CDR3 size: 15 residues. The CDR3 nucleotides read TGCGCCAGCCTTACCGCCTCGGACTTGTTCTACGAGCAGTACTTC. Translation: CASLTASDLFYEQYF.

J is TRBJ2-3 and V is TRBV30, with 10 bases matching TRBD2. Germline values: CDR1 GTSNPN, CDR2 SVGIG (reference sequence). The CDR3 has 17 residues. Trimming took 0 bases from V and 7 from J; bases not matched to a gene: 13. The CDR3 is CAWSVYSTSGHPHTQYF. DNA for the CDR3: TGTGCCTGGAGTGTATACTCGACTAGCGGGCATCCTCATACGCAGTATTTT.

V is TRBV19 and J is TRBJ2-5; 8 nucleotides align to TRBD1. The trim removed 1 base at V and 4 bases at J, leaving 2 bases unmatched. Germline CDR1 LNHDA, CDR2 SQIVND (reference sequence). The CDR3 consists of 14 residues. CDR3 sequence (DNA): TGTGCCAGTAGTATAGCAGGGGGCTCAGAGACCCAGTACTTC. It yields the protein CASSIAGGSETQYF.

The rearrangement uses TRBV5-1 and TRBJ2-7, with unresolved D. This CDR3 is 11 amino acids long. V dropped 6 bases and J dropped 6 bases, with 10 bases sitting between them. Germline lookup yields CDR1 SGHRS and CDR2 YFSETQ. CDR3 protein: CASNQASEQYF. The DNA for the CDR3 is TGCGCCAGCAATCAGGCTTCCGAGCAGTACTTC. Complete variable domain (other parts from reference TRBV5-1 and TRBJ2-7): KAGVTQTPRYLIKTRGQQVTLSCSPISGHRSVSWYQQTPGQGLQFLFEYFSETQRNKGNFPGRFSGRQFSNSRSEMNVSTLELGDSALYLCASNQASEQYFGPGTRLTVT.

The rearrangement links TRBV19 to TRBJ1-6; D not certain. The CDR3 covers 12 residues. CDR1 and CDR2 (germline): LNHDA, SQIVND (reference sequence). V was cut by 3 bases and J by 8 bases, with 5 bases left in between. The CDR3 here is CASSILDSPLHF. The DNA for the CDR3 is TGTGCCAGTAGTATCTTGGATTCACCCCTCCACTTT.

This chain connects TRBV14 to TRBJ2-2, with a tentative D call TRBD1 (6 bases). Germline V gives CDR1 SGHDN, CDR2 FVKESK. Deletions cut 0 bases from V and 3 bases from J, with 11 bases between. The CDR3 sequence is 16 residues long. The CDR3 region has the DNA TGTGCCAGCAGCCAAGAAAGACAGGCGTACACCGGGGAGCTGTTTTTT. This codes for CASSQERQAYTGELFF.